This TCR beta chain emerged from a study of shared clonotypes between healthy human individuals. Whole-study results and caveats: Sampling involved blood alone; tissue repertoires likely differ. Generally, naive subsets came out with larger estimated richness than memory subsets.

V lost 5 bases, J lost 6 bases, and 4 bases stayed unmatched. This CDR3 comprises 13 residues. Per germline, CDR1 SGHRS and CDR2 YFSETQ. Remarks on this clone: Its target is not known.

The repertoire was sequenced with immunoSEQ multiplex PCR; TCRdb's copy has only in-frame clones and lacks some. The sample includes 2 million to 2.5 million clones, approximately 96% of them seen just once. The gene calls are TRBV5-1 and TRBJ1-4; TRBD1 agrees at 7 bases. Material for sequencing was naive CD4+ T cells sorted from blood. Subset described: CD45RA+ positively selected. This receptor was obtained from a man between 18 and 35 years old in good health. CDR3 coding DNA: TGCGCCAGCAGGGCCGGGACAGATGAAAAACTGTTTTTT. Translating gives CASRAGTDEKLFF.